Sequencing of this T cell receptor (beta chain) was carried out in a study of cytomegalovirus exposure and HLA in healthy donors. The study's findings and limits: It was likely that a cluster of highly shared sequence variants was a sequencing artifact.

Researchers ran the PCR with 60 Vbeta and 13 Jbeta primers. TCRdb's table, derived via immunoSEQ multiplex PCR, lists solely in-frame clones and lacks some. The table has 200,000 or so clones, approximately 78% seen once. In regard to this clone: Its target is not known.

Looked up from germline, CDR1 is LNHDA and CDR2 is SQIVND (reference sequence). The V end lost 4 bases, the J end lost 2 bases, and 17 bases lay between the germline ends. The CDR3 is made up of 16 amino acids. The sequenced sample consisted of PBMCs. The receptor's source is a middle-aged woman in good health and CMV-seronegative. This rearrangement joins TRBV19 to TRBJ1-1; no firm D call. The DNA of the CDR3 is TGTGCCAGTAGTAAACTCCGACTGGAGTTTAACACTGAAGCTTTCTTT. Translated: CASSKLRLEFNTEAFF.